The next 27 T cell receptor beta chains were all read from a single sample in a study of shared clonotypes between healthy human individuals. Profiling relied on immunoSEQ multiplex PCR, and the TCRdb table lists in-frame clones only, not all of them. In the table there are millions of clones, 85% to 95% of which are singletons. Terminally differentiated effector memory CD45RA+ cells were left out of the naive CD8 fraction, which was CD45RO-negative and positively selected for CCR7. The specimen was naive CD8+ T cells from PBMCs. The receptors stem from a man aged 18 to 30 in good health. Some clones in this sample may be carry-over from other donors' samples.

V usage is TRBV21-1 and J usage is TRBJ1-5. TRBV21-1 is flagged as a pseudogene. The CDR3 sequence is 16 residues long. The CDR3 DNA reads TGTGCCAGCAGCCCTGACGGGTGGGGTAGCAATCAGCCCCAGCATTTT. Translating gives CASSPDGWGSNQPQHF.

The chain combines TRBV4-2 with TRBJ2-2, with D hard to call. Trimming shortened V by 1 base and J by 4 bases, and 10 bases separated the two germline ends. The CDR3 spans 15 residues. Germline loops: CDR1 LGHNA, CDR2 YNFKEQ. As DNA, the CDR3 is TGTGCCAGCAGCCAAGGAGCAAAAAGCACCGGGGAGCTGTTTTTT. It translates to CASSQGAKSTGELFF.

This rearrangement joins TRBV7-9 to TRBJ2-2, with D perhaps TRBD1 (6 bases). CDR3 size: 16 residues. The V gene's germline CDR1 is SEHNR and CDR2 FQNEAQ (reference sequence). V was trimmed by 3 bases and J by 5 bases, leaving 16 bases between them. The CDR3 DNA is TGTGCCAGCAGCTTCGGACAGCCCACGGGGACCGGGGAGCTGTTTTTT. Its protein is CASSFGQPTGTGELFF.

The V gene is TRBV11-2, the J gene TRBJ1-2; no reliable D call. CDR1 and CDR2 from the germline V gene are SGHAT and FQNNGV. This CDR3 spans 13 amino acids. The V gene lost 3 bases and the J gene lost 8 bases, with 13 bases spanning the gap. CDR3 amino acids: CASSFPTGLGYTF. Here the CDR3 DNA reads TGTGCCAGCAGCTTCCCGACGGGTCTCGGCTACACCTTC. Together with reference TRBV11-2 and TRBJ1-2, the CDR3 gives the full variable domain: EAGVAQSPRYKIIEKRQSVAFWCNPISGHATLYWYQQILGQGPKLLIQFQNNGVVDDSQLPKDRFSAERLKGVDSTLKIQPAKLEDSAVYLCASSFPTGLGYTFGSGTRLTVV.

The chain links TRBV19 to TRBJ2-7; the D gene is possibly TRBD2 (5 bases). Per germline, CDR1 LNHDA and CDR2 SQIVND (reference sequence). V lost 3 bases and J 5 bases, leaving 11 bases between the germline ends. The CDR3 runs to 13 residues. CDR3 residues: CASSIRGNHEQYF. The CDR3 DNA reads TGTGCCAGTAGTATTAGAGGGAACCACGAGCAGTACTTC.

The rearrangement joins TRBV28 to TRBJ2-7; no clear D gene. The CDR3 consists of 13 residues. Trimming shortened V by 2 bases and J by 5 bases, and 10 bases separated the two germline ends. Germline-derived CDR1 and CDR2 are MDHEN and SYDVKM. The CDR3 sequence is CASSLRPVDEQYF. CDR3 DNA: TGTGCCAGCAGTTTACGTCCCGTCGACGAGCAGTACTTC.

The table lists this clone with a count of one. Other nucleotide sequences in the sample specify the same CDR3. J is TRBJ2-7 and V is TRBV5-6; D is unresolved. CDR3 length: 13 amino acids. CDR1 is SGHDT, CDR2 YYEEEE, per germline. V lost 2 bases and J 4 bases, leaving 10 bases between the germline ends. DNA of the CDR3: TGTGCCAGCAGCTTTGACTCCTCTTACGAGCAGTACTTC. Its protein is CASSFDSSYEQYF.

The chain combines TRBV7-9 with TRBJ2-2, with D perhaps given as TRBD1 or TRBD2 (6 bases each). Trimming cost V 2 bases and J 5 bases, with 21 bases left between them. The CDR3 is 18 residues long. Germline-derived CDR1 and CDR2 are SEHNR and FQNEAQ (reference sequence). The CDR3 region has the DNA TGTGCCAGCAGCTTAAAGGGGGGAGACGGTGGAGAGACCGGGGAGCTGTTTTTT. This gives the protein CASSLKGGDGGETGELFF.

The rearrangement uses TRBV11-3 and TRBJ2-1; D is perhaps TRBD1 or TRBD2 (5 bases each). The length of the CDR3 is 13 residues. Trimming removed 3 bases from V and 9 bases from J, with 12 bases in between. In germline, CDR1 is SGHNT, CDR2 YENEEA. CDR3 nucleotides: TGTGCCAGCAGCTTTTCCCCCGGGGCTGAGCAGTTCTTC. Its translation: CASSFSPGAEQFF.

The chain links TRBV5-6 to TRBJ2-7; weak D call: TRBD2 (6 bases). Trimming removed 0 bases from V and 3 bases from J, with 13 bases in between. Germline V CDR1 and CDR2: SGHDT, YYEEEE. The CDR3 has 15 residues. The CDR3 region is CASSLAAGTYYEQYF. CDR3 coding DNA: TGTGCCAGCAGCTTGGCTGCCGGGACTTACTACGAGCAGTACTTC.

V usage is TRBV19 and J usage is TRBJ2-7; TRBD2 agrees at 9 bases. Germline V CDR1 and CDR2: LNHDA, SQIVND (reference sequence). Trimming took 4 bases from V and 4 from J; bases not matched to a gene: 8. The CDR3 spans 15 residues. CDR3 coding DNA: TGTGCCAGTAGTACGGCAGCGGGAGGTATTTACGAGCAGTACTTC. It is translated as CASSTAAGGIYEQYF.

V usage is TRBV30 and J usage is TRBJ1-3, with no clear D. This CDR3 is built from 15 residues. The germline CDR1 and CDR2 sequences are GTSNPN and SVGIG (reference sequence). Trimming took 3 bases from V and 3 from J, leaving 15 bases between them. The CDR3 region has the DNA TGTGCCTGGAGACCCAAGGGTCTGCATGGAAACACCATATATTTT. Translation: CAWRPKGLHGNTIYF.

This clone occurred once. V usage is TRBV5-1 and J usage is TRBJ1-1; 7 nucleotides line up with TRBD1. The ends lost 6 bases at V and 4 bases at J; junction bases unmatched: 9. The CDR3 contains 14 residues. Germline CDR1 and CDR2: SGHRS and YFSETQ. CDR3 sequence (DNA): TGCGCCAGCACGACGACAGGGCCGGGCACTGAAGCTTTCTTT. It yields the protein CASTTTGPGTEAFF.

The rearrangement uses TRBV4-2 and TRBJ2-2; TRBD2 might be the D (5 bases). Looked up from germline, CDR1 is LGHNA and CDR2 is YNFKEQ. The ends were cut back, 4 bases at V and 1 base at J, with 16 bases in the middle. The CDR3 has 17 amino acids. For the CDR3, the DNA is TGTGCCAGCAGCCCAATAGAAGCGGCCTTGAACACCGGGGAGCTGTTTTTT. It yields the protein CASSPIEAALNTGELFF.

V is TRBV9 and J is TRBJ1-5; D is undetermined. In germline, CDR1 is SGDLS, CDR2 YYNGEE. V dropped 0 bases and J dropped 5 bases, with 6 bases sitting between them. This CDR3 has 13 amino acids. CDR3 in amino acids: CASSVGWDQPQHF. The CDR3 DNA reads as TGTGCCAGCAGCGTAGGGTGGGATCAGCCCCAGCATTTT.

In DNA form, the CDR3 reads TGTGCCAGCAGCCTCTACTCGACAGGGGACTTTAACTATGGCTACACCTTC. As protein: CASSLYSTGDFNYGYTF. This rearrangement joins TRBV9 to TRBJ1-2; TRBD1 agrees at 8 bases. Trimming at V came to 4 bases and at J to 1 base, leaving 12 bases not matched to a gene. CDR3 length: 17 residues. Germline V gene sequence: CDR1 SGDLS, CDR2 YYNGEE.

V gene TRBV7-9 combines with J gene TRBJ1-1; TRBD1 aligns across 9 bases. The CDR3 has 14 amino acids. The V and J ends lost 5 bases and 5 bases, in that order; junction bases with no gene match: 6. Germline assignment: CDR1 SEHNR and CDR2 FQNEAQ (reference sequence). CDR3 residues: CASSPGQGLTEAFF. For the CDR3, the DNA is TGTGCCAGCAGCCCGGGACAGGGATTGACTGAAGCTTTCTTT. Drawing the rest from reference TRBV7-9 and TRBJ1-1, the complete variable domain is DTGVSQNPRHKITKRGQNVTFRCDPISEHNRLYWYRQTLGQGPEFLTYFQNEAQLEKSRLLSDRFSAERPKGSFSTLEIQRTEQGDSAMYLCASSPGQGLTEAFFGQGTRLTVV.

The sample holds one count of this clone. The chain combines TRBV5-1 with TRBJ2-7; no reliable D call. Germline V gene lookup returns CDR1 SGHRS and CDR2 YFSETQ. V was pared by 4 bases and J by 5 bases, with 13 bases between. This CDR3 spans 13 amino acids. The CDR3 protein is CASSVVGLDEQYF. The CDR3 region has the DNA TGCGCCAGCAGCGTTGTAGGCTTAGACGAGCAGTACTTC.

The chain uses TRBV2 and TRBJ1-5, with D perhaps TRBD1 (6 bases). The germline gives CDR1 SNHLY, CDR2 FYNNEI. This CDR3 contains 18 residues. Trimming pared 5 bases from V and 1 base from J, leaving 21 bases between. CDR3 amino acids: CASSRNDPRDISNQPQHF. The CDR3 region has the DNA TGTGCCAGCAGTCGCAATGACCCCCGGGACATCAGCAATCAGCCCCAGCATTTT.

The V call is TRBV7-9, the J call TRBJ2-7, with D possibly being TRBD2 (5 bases). V gave up 5 bases and J gave up 2 bases, with 16 bases separating them. The V gene's germline CDR1 is SEHNR and CDR2 FQNEAQ (reference sequence). The CDR3 extends over 15 amino acids. The CDR3 nucleotides are TGTGCCAGCAGCCCCCACGGGAACCAGCCCTACGAGCAGTACTTC. Protein sequence: CASSPHGNQPYEQYF.

Worth noting for this clone: Other DNA sequences in this sample translate to the same CDR3. The chain has TRBV27 and TRBJ1-5; D remains ambiguous. V dropped 3 bases and J dropped 0 bases, with 6 bases sitting between them. The CDR3 covers 14 residues. CDR1 and CDR2 (germline): MNHEY, SMNVEV (reference sequence). The CDR3 bases are TGTGCCAGCAGTTTCAGAGCTAGCAATCAGCCCCAGCATTTT. Translating it yields CASSFRASNQPQHF.

The chain carries TRBV21-1 and TRBJ2-6; TRBD2, the table's D call, was not compared with the DNA. TRBV21-1 constitutes a pseudogene. CDR3 length: 15 amino acids. CDR3 protein: CASSKEFEGANVLTF. The CDR3, as DNA: TGTGCCAGCAGCAAAGAGTTCGAGGGGGCCAACGTCCTGACTTTC.

V and J are TRBV25-1 and TRBJ2-5; maybe TRBD1 (6 bases). Trimming pared 3 bases from V and 6 bases from J, leaving 17 bases between. The CDR3 has 15 amino acids. Germline lookup yields CDR1 MGHDK and CDR2 SYGVNS. In nucleotides, the CDR3 is TGTGCCAGCAGTGAGGATACAGGGTGGGAGAAGACCCAGTACTTC. Its protein product is CASSEDTGWEKTQYF.

The table lists this clone with a count of one. The genes are TRBV20-1 and TRBJ1-5; D is unclear. The last part of the DNA fits TRBJ2-3 better; the J call may be wrong. CDR3 length equals 10 residues. From germline, CDR1 is DFQATT and CDR2 SNEGSKA (reference sequence). The CDR3 sequence is CSARDQPQYF. The CDR3, as DNA: TGCAGTGCTAGAGATCAGCCCCAGTATTTT.

The chain carries TRBV4-3 and TRBJ2-1; 8 bases line up with TRBD2. The junction had 14 bases not matched to a gene; V was cut back by 3 bases and J by 4 bases. This CDR3 region has 18 residues. Germline values: CDR1 LGHNA, CDR2 YSLEER. The CDR3 coding sequence is TGCGCCAGCAGCCATGGTAGCGGGGCTAGCGTCAGGTACAATGAGCAGTTCTTC. It is translated as CASSHGSGASVRYNEQFF.

The sample holds one count of this clone. V is TRBV7-3 and J is TRBJ2-3, with D possibly being TRBD1 or TRBD2 (6 bases each). Trimming removed 0 bases at V and 0 bases at J, with 13 bases between. Germline V gene data show CDR1 as SGHTA and CDR2 as FQGTGA. The CDR3 length is 17 residues. CDR3 amino acids: CASSLTGGWASTDTQYF. The CDR3 DNA reads TGTGCCAGCAGCTTAACGGGGGGCTGGGCTAGCACAGATACGCAGTATTTT.

The genes are TRBV9 and TRBJ1-1; unclear D gene. The CDR3 extends over 16 amino acids. V lost 0 bases to trimming and J lost 2 bases, with 14 bases between them. Germline V CDR1 and CDR2: SGDLS, YYNGEE. CDR3 sequence: CASSVGPGFENTEAFF. CDR3 DNA sequence: TGTGCCAGCAGCGTAGGCCCTGGATTTGAAAACACTGAAGCTTTCTTT.